The sequence of this T cell receptor beta chain was determined in a study of beta chain features in type 1 diabetes. In total, each donor contributed a single heparinised blood draw that averaged roughly 110 mL. The CDR3 sequence is 11 residues long. With 5 bases removed from V and 2 bases from J, the gap between germline ends came to 4 bases. Germline loops: CDR1 SGHTA, CDR2 FQGNSA. This clone has only a few counts. Different DNA sequences within this sample yield the same CDR3. Sequencing targeted expressed TCRB transcripts, as all isolated RNA had been reverse transcribed. Assay: immunoSEQ multiplex PCR; the TCRdb copy retains only in-frame clones and omits some. Found here are over 500,000 clones, around 16% of them singletons; the top ten hold about 0.097%.

The TCR sequence derives from a man younger than 35 in good health. V is TRBV7-2 and J is TRBJ2-7; D is undetermined. Specimen: naive CD4+ T cells from blood. CDR3: CASSVTYEQYF. The CDR3 nucleotides are TGTGCCAGCAGCGTAACCTACGAGCAGTACTTC.